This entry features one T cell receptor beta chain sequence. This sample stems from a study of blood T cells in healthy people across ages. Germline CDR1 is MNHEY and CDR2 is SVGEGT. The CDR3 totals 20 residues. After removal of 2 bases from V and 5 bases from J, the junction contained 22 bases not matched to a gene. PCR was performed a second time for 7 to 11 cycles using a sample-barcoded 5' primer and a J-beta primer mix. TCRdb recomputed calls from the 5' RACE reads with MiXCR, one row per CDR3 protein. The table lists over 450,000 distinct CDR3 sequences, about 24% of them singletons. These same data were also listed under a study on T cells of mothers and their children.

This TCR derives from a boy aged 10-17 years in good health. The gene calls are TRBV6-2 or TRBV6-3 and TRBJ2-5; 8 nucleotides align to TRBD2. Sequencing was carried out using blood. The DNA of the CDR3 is TGTGCCAGCAGTTACACCATCGGGGTAGCGGGAAAGAAGGATGCTGAGACCCAGTACTTC. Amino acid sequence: CASSYTIGVAGKKDAETQYF.